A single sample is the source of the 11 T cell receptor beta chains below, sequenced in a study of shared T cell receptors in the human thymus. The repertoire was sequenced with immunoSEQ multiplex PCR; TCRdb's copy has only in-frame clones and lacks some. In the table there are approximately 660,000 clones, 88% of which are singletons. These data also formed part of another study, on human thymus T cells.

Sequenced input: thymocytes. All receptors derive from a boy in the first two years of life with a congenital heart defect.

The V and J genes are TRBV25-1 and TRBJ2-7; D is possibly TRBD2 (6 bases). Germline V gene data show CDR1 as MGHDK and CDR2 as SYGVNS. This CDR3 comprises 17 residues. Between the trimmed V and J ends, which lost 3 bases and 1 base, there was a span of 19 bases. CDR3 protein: CASSDLLPGLASYEQYF. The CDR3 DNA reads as TGTGCCAGCAGTGATCTTCTTCCGGGACTTGCGTCCTACGAGCAGTACTTC.

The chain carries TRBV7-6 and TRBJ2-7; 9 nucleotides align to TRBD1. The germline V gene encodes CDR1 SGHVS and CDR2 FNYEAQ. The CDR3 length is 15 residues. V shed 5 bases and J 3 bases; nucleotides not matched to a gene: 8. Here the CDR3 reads CASSPGQGWSYEQYF. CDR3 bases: TGTGCCAGCAGCCCCGGACAGGGGTGGAGCTACGAGCAGTACTTC.

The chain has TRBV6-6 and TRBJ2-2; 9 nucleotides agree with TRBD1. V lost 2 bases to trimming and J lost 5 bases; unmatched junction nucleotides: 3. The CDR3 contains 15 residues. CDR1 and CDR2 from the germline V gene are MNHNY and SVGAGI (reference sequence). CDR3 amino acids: CASSYTGQGTGELFF. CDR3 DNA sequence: TGTGCCAGCAGTTACACGGGACAGGGAACCGGGGAGCTGTTTTTT.

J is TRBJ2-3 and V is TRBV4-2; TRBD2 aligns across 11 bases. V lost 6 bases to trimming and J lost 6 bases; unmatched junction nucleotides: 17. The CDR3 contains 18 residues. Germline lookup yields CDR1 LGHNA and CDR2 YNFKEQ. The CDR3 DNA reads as TGTGCCAGCAGTCCCCCTGGACTAGCGGGTTTGGGGGCCGATACGCAGTATTTT. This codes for CASSPPGLAGLGADTQYF.

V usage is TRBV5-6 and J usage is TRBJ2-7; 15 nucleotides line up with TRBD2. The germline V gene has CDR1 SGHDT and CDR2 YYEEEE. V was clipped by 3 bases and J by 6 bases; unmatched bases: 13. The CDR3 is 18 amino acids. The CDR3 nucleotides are TGTGCCAGCAGCTCCCGGACTAGCGGGAGGGCCTCGAAGGGCGAGCAGTACTTC. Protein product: CASSSRTSGRASKGEQYF.

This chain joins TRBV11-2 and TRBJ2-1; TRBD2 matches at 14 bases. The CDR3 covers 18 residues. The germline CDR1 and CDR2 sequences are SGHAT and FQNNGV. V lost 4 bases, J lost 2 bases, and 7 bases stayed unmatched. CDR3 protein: CASSSTSGRARAYNEQFF. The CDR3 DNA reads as TGTGCCAGCAGCTCGACTAGCGGGAGGGCGAGGGCCTACAATGAGCAGTTCTTC.

The CDR3 DNA follows: TGTGCCATCAGCCTGACTAGCGGGACCTCCTACGAGCAGTACTTC. It is translated as CAISLTSGTSYEQYF. This chain uses TRBV10-3 with TRBJ2-7, with 11 bases lining up with TRBD2. Germline assignment: CDR1 ENHRY and CDR2 SYGVKD. V gave up 6 bases and J gave up 0 bases; unmatched junction bases: 4. This CDR3 is built from 15 residues.

The CDR3 sequence is CATSDPGTVSTDTQYF. CDR3 DNA: TGTGCCACCAGCGACCCCGGGACAGTGAGCACAGATACGCAGTATTTT. This chain links TRBV15 with TRBJ2-3; TRBD1 agrees at 7 bases. Germline V gene lookup returns CDR1 LNHNV and CDR2 YYDKDF (reference sequence). V lost 5 bases to trimming and J lost 0 bases; unmatched junction nucleotides: 8. CDR3 size: 16 residues.

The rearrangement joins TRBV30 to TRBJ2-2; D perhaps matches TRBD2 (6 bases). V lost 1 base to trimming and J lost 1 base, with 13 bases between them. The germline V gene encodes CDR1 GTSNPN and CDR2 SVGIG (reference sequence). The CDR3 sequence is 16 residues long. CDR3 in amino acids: CAWSGNGTQNTGELFF. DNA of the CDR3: TGTGCCTGGAGTGGCAACGGGACTCAGAACACCGGGGAGCTGTTTTTT.

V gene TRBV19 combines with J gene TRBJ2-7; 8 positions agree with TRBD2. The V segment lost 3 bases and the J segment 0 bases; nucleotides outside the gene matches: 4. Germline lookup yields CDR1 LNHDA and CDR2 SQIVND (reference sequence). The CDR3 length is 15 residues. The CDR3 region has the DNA TGTGCCAGTAGTATGGGTAGCGGGACCTCCTACGAGCAGTACTTC. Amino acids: CASSMGSGTSYEQYF.

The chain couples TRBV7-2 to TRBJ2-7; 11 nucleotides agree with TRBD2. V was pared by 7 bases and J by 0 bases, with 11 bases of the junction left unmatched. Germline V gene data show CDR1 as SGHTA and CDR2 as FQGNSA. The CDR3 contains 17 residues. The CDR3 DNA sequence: TGTGCCAGCACCCTCAATAGAGGGACTAGCGGCTCCTACGAGCAGTACTTC. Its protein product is CASTLNRGTSGSYEQYF.